This T cell receptor (beta chain) was documented in a study of cytomegalovirus exposure and HLA in healthy donors (dated by TCRdb to between 2016 and 2019). About the study as a whole: According to an earlier analysis of several hundred of the donors, roughly 180 million T cells yielded some 110 million unique TCR beta sequences and around 280 Gb of sequence data. The study was designed to test whether signatures of past pathogen exposure could be identified by cataloging public T cell receptors. Class I and class II HLA loci were covered by the typing at four-digit resolution. Donor age, sex, ethnicity and CMV serostatus were collected together with the repertoire data. The later analysis used no new phenotypic data to find candidate immune exposures, relying instead on TCR beta sequences and their occurrence across donors. Typing coverage differed by locus: A, B, C, DRB1 and DQB1 were typed in about 629-630 donors, DQA1 in 522, DPA1 in approximately 610, and DPB1 in roughly 470. High-throughput TCR immunosequencing, statistical association of individual TCRs with disease status, and machine learning were combined to predict cytomegalovirus infection status. All discovery cohort repertoires had been generated using a single sequencing platform. In an earlier analysis of roughly 580 of the donors, high-throughput TCR beta sequencing was used to judge whether each TCR beta V gene segment behaved as functional or pseudogenic. Among the roughly 400 genotyped donors, around 81% belonged to the genetic ancestry cluster associated with self-reported Caucasian donors. Among 300 to 450 genotyped donors of the cohort, an average of about 240,000 unique TCR beta nucleotide sequences were sequenced per donor, roughly 20% of them non-productive. An early release covering about 600 HLA-typed donors comprised about 310 gigabases of sequencing data and approximately 80 million unique TCR sequences. Using immunosequencing, the study profiled T cell repertoires from about 620 subjects and related those repertoires to cytomegalovirus serostatus. A later analysis re-analyzed previously published TCR beta repertoires from 550 to 700 donors and added high-resolution HLA genotyping to study TCR occurrence patterns. In a later genetic analysis, genome-wide SNP genotypes for about 55% of the roughly 700 donors were used, and that subset was treated as a discovery cohort. Roughly five DR-DQ haplotypes were handled as single units for association and clustering, since linkage in the cohort was strong. Along with the approximately 700-subject first cohort, a separate validation cohort of over 90 different subjects was used.

Counted from cysteine to phenylalanine, this CDR3 has 11 amino acids. The only DNA kept is the CDR3, 33 bases in frame from the first base. From a lookup of the germline V gene, CDR1 and CDR2 are SGHTA and FQGNSA. V is shortened by 5 bases, J by 2 bases, and the region joining them spans 4 bases. Results and caveats for the whole study, not just this receptor: In a later analysis, TCR association rates were found to vary across HLA loci, with the most associated TCRs seen for DRB1 alleles and the fewest for HLA-C alleles. A later analysis found that most CMV-associated TCR beta chains appeared HLA-restricted, with HLA associations seemingly driven largely by CMV exposure. At a false discovery rate of 0.05, a later analysis linked approximately 18,000 TCR beta sequences to specific HLA alleles. An association between a missense DCLRE1C variant and V-gene and J-gene trimming of TCR beta chains was found in a later genetic analysis and replicated in an independent cohort. The 87-base-pair reads could not distinguish some IMGT-functional V segments, including TRBV6-2 and TRBV6-3, so those segments were excluded. In vitro tests confirmed that a few of the cytomegalovirus-associated TCR beta chains recognize cytomegalovirus antigens. The authors suggested that the approach could potentially be generalized to other disease states and immunological phenotypes. In a later genetic analysis, fewer N-insertions in productive TCRs were reported among donors in an Asian-associated ancestry cluster than the 666-donor mean. A further reported finding was that TCR beta sequences accurately predicted the HLA-A and HLA-B alleles for most subjects in the first cohort. Some 15 rarely observed V segments, including chromosome 9 orphons, were excluded from the earlier analysis of almost 600 of the donors because counts were too low. Most TCR sequences were observed very rarely across donors, whereas some public TCRs were present in many individuals. When HLA alleles, especially DR and DQ, strongly co-occurred, attributing TCR associations to individual alleles was difficult. According to a later analysis, parvovirus B19, influenza, CMV and Epstein-Barr virus appeared linked to several top co-occurrence clusters. HLA typing was unavailable for some donors at each locus, so association tests used only the typed subset. The study listed 150 to 200 TCR beta chains as associated with cytomegalovirus. The only immune exposure information available for the cohort was CMV serostatus. In this cohort, only TCR beta chains were sequenced, and detectable features were limited by the absence of alpha or paired-chain data. Correlated functional status among segregating V segments might be attributable to linkage disequilibrium, but an unknown experimental factor could not be ruled out. A later analysis found that HLA-associated TCR beta chains were more clonally expanded and had lower generation probabilities than equally common non-associated chains. Sequencing depth was assumed to be roughly uniform across donors in the presence/absence analyses, though that assumption may not hold. In both the original and validation cohorts, the classifier was reported to diagnose cytomegalovirus status with high specificity and sensitivity. A cluster of highly shared sequence variants was judged likely to be a technical artifact of the sequencing pipeline. Broadly in line with IMGT annotations, most TCR beta V segments showed up in productive rearrangements about 87% or about 30% of the time in an earlier analysis of around 600 of the donors.

For this clone: What antigen it recognizes has not been identified. No much larger clone is present one base from it, and per-base qualities are unavailable. This CDR3 is also generated by other DNA sequences in the sample.

In total, fewer than 750 healthy bone marrow donors made up the cohort. Cohort members were all nominally healthy when sampled, although unrecorded immune exposures were likely present. The donor tested CMV seropositive, placing the donor among the 250 to 350 seropositive members of the cohort. Each donor provided a peripheral blood sample, and peripheral blood mononuclear cells were used for TCR beta sequencing. Genomic DNA extraction from the blood cell samples was performed with the Qiagen DNeasy Blood Extraction Kit. The library was generated by the immunoSEQ multiplex PCR assay. A mixture of 60 forward primers for TCR Vbeta segments and 13 reverse primers for TCR Jbeta segments was used in the multiplex PCR. The CDR3 region of rearranged TCR beta genes was amplified from genomic DNA by a multiplex PCR assay. Amplified TCR beta libraries were sequenced as 87-base-pair reads on the Illumina HiSeq System. Per the source publication's procedure: A later analysis counted approximately 76 million unique TCR beta chains across the 666 repertoires, and about 10 million of these chains were shared by at least two donors. Raw reads were error-corrected and collapsed into unique sequences with a nearest-neighbor algorithm that merged closely related sequences to remove PCR and sequencing errors. V, D and J gene segments were assigned by aligning CDR3 sequences to IMGT reference sequences. For a sequence to be retained, a match of at least six nucleotides was required to both a V gene segment and a J gene segment. A rearrangement counted as productive if the CDR3 had no stop codons and remained in frame with V and J, and every other rearrangement counted as non-productive. Following IMGT convention, CDR3 was defined as the stretch from the second conserved V-encoded cysteine up to the conserved J-encoded phenylalanine. The earlier analysis of some 600 of the donors excluded sequences that lacked an unambiguous match to a single V gene segment. An earlier analysis of 550 to 650 of the donors classified V segments as functional when productive rearrangements were above 56.7% and as segregating when the standard deviation between donors was above 5%. A statistical classification framework was built to diagnose cytomegalovirus status from the catalog of TCR beta chain sequences. V and J gene assignment, in a later analysis, came from comparing TCR nucleotide sequences with IMGT/GENE-DB human TR gene sequences. In a later analysis, CDR3 sequences and most-parsimonious VDJ recombination scenarios were assigned using the TCRdist pipeline. In a later analysis, each TCR beta chain was defined by its CDR3 amino acid sequence together with its V-gene family, and reads without a unique V-gene family were excluded. In a later analysis, 550 to 650 highly shared, low-generation-probability nucleotide sequences were removed to address suspected cross-contamination and a sequencing artifact. A later analysis calculated a clonal expansion index for each public chain from normalized within-repertoire ranks of inferred template counts. Generation probabilities in a later analysis came from a VDJ recombination model fitted to out-of-frame rearrangements, and those results were checked against IGoR. A later analysis scored TCR-TCR, TCR-HLA and TCR-CMV co-occurrence with hypergeometric tests, applying a repertoire-size bias correction to TCR pairs. In a later analysis, false discovery rates were estimated by permuting HLA or CMV assignments 20 times. In a later analysis, co-occurring TCRs were grouped with DBSCAN, and TCRdist sequence similarity was added when clustering was performed within HLA-allele-positive subsets. Co-occurrence clustering excluded repertoires with fewer than 30,000 or more than 120,000 public chains, plus five with anomalous nucleotide sharing. In TCRdb, the immuneACCESS table is reduced to in-frame sequences with V and J assigned. These tables do not hold every clone; where another copy was compared, an unresolved V gene accounts for under half, and the others remain unexplained. The V and J calls and clone size are taken from that table; D and trimming were inferred from the DNA. The sample table lists 100,000 or so clones, 55% to 65% of them with a count of one. Less than 4.5% of the sample lies in the top ten.

The sequence was collected from a man aged 30 to 39 in good health and CMV-seropositive. Sequencing used PBMCs. This chain is built from TRBV7-2 and TRBJ2-7, with the D gene uncertain. The CDR3 reads CASSPAYEQYF. Here is the DNA: TGTGCCAGCAGCCCTGCCTACGAGCAGTACTTC.